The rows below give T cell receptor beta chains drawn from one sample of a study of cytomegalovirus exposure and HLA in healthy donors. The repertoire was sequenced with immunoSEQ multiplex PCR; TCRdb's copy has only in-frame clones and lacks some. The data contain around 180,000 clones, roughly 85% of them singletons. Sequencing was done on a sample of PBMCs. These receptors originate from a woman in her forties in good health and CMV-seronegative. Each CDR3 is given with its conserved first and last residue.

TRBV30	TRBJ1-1	CAWTSHGVDTEAFF
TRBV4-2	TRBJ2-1	CASSQRQIGGQGDEQFF
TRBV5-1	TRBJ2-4	CASSWGGTGDLQAKNIQYF
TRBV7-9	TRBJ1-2	CASSLGEGGDGYTF
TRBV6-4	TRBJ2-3	CASSDGGGQTDTQYF
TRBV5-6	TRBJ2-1	CASSLVTGGRDEQFF
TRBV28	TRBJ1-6	CASITPGQGNSPLHF
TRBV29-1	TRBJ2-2	CSGTGTPNTGELFF
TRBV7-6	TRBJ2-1	CASSLMEPGGGGEQFF
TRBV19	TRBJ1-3	CAAQGTSIPGNTIYF
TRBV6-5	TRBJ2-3	CASSPRGFTDTQYF
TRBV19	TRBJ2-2	CASTPYLADTGELFF
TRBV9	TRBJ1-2	CASSVGVGLGGYTF
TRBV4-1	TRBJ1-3	CASSPLGTGSGNTIYF
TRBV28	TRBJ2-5	CASSLLVTEKETQYF
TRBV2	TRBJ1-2	CASPPGDPYGYTF
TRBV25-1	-	CASSDPTKDAGRTDEQYF
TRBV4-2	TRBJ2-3	CASSQELGSGGDTQYF
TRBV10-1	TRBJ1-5	CASSEGQNSNQPQHF
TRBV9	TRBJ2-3	CASSVDRYTDTQYF
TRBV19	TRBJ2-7	CATALTASGFYEQYF
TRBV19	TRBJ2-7	CASSIGTGGSYEQYF
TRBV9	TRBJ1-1	CASTEREPRAGTEAFF
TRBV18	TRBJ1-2	CASSPWSPTGTTNYGYTF
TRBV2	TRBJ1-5	CASKKQTGGRQPQHF
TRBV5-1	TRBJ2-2	CASSSSSQGATPGELFF
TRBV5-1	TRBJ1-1	CASSLNGLVNTEAFF
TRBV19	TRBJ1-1	CASSIDHLGGEAFF
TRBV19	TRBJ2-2	CASSLRAGRSNTGELFF
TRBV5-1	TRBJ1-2	CASSLEDRGARRDTF
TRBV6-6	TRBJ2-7	CASTHRDVTYEQYF
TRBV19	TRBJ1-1	CASSIIGGWLDTEAFF
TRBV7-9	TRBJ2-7	CASSLGTSGPYEQYF
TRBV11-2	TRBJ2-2	CASSLVTGGAGELFF
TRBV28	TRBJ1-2	CASRETGLRGYTF
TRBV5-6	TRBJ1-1	CASSLGQGYTEAFF
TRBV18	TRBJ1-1	CASSPRGRDAFF
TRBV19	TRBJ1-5	CASSFPGGRNQPQHF
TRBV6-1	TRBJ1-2	CASSSRYGYTF
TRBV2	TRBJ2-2	CASRRETGELFF
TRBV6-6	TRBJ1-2	CASRETANYGYTF
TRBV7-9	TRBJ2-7	CASEIASSYEQYF
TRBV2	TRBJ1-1	CASSLRQGSEAFF
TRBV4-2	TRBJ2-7	CASSQVGGRTYEQYF
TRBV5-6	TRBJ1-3	CASSNRRNTIYF
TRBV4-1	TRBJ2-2	CASTGRVGNTGELFF
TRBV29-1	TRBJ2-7	CSVPGQTYEQYF